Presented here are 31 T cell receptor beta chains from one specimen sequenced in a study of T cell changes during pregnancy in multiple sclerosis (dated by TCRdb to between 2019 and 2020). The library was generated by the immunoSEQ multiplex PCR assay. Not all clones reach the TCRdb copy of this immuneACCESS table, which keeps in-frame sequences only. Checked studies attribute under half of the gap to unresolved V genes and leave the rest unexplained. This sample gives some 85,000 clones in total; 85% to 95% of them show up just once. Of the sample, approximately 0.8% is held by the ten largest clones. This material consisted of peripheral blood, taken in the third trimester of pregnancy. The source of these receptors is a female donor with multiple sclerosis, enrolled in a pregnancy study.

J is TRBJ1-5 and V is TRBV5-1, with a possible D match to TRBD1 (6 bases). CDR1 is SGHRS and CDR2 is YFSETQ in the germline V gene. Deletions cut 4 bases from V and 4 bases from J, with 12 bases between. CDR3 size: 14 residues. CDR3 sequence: CASSPTGSNQPQHF. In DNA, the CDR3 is TGCGCCAGCAGCCCTACAGGGTCGAATCAGCCCCAGCATTTT. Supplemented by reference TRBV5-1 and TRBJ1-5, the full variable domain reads KAGVTQTPRYLIKTRGQQVTLSCSPISGHRSVSWYQQTPGQGLQFLFEYFSETQRNKGNFPGRFSGRQFSNSRSEMNVSTLELGDSALYLCASSPTGSNQPQHFGDGTRLSIL.

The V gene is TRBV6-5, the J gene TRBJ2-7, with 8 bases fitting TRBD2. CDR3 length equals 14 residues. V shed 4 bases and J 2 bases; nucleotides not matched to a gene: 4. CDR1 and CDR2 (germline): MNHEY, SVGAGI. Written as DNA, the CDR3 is TGTGCCAGCAGTTCCACTAGCGGAGCCTACGAGCAGTACTTC. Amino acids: CASSSTSGAYEQYF.

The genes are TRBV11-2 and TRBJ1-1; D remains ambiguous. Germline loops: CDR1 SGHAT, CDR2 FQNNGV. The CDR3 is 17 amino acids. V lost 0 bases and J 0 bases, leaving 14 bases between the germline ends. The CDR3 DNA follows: TGTGCCAGCAGCTTAGACCGCGGGCACTTATTGAACACTGAAGCTTTCTTT. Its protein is CASSLDRGHLLNTEAFF.

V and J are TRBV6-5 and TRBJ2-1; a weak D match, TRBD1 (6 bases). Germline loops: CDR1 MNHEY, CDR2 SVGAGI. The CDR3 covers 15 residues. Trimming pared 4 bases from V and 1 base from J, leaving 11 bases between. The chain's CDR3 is CASSSAGVSYNEQFF. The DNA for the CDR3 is TGTGCCAGCAGTTCCGCAGGGGTGTCCTACAATGAGCAGTTCTTC.

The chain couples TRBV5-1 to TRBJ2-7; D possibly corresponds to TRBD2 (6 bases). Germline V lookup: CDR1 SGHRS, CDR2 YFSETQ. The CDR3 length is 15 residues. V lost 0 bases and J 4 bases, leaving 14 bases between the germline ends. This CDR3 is CASSLVATGGYEQYF. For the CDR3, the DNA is TGCGCCAGCAGCTTGGTAGCGACTGGGGGGTACGAGCAGTACTTC. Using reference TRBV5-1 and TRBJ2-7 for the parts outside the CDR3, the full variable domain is KAGVTQTPRYLIKTRGQQVTLSCSPISGHRSVSWYQQTPGQGLQFLFEYFSETQRNKGNFPGRFSGRQFSNSRSEMNVSTLELGDSALYLCASSLVATGGYEQYFGPGTRLTVT.

For the CDR3, the DNA is TGCGCCAGCAGCCCAGGACATGTCTCCTACGAGCAGTACTTC. It is translated as CASSPGHVSYEQYF. The chain couples TRBV4-1 to TRBJ2-7; weak D call: TRBD1 (5 bases). Between the trimmed V and J ends, which lost 4 bases and 0 bases, there was a span of 10 bases. CDR3 length equals 14 residues. Germline CDR1 MGHRA, CDR2 YSYEKL.

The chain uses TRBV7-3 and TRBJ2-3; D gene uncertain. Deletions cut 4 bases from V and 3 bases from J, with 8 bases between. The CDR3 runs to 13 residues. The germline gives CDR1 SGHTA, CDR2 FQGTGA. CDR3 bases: TGTGCCAGCAGCTACCGTGCGACAGATACGCAGTATTTT. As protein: CASSYRATDTQYF.

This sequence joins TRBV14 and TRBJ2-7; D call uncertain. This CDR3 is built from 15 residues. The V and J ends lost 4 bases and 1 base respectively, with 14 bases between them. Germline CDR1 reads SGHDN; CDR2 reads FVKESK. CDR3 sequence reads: CASSPKTFLSYEQYF. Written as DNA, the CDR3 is TGTGCCAGCAGCCCCAAAACTTTTCTATCCTACGAGCAGTACTTC.

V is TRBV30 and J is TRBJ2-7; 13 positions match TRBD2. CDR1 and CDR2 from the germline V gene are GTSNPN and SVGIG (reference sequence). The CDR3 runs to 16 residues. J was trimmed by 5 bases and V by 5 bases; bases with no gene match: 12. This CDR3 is CAWAYRTSGSVHEQYF. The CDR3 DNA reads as TGTGCCTGGGCGTATCGGACTAGCGGGAGTGTACACGAGCAGTACTTC.

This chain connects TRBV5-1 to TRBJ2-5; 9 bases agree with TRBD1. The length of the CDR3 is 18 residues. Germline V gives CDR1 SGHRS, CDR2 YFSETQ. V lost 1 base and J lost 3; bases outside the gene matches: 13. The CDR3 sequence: CASSLLWAGTGYEETQYF. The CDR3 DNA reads TGCGCCAGCAGCTTGTTGTGGGCCGGGACAGGGTACGAAGAGACCCAGTACTTC.

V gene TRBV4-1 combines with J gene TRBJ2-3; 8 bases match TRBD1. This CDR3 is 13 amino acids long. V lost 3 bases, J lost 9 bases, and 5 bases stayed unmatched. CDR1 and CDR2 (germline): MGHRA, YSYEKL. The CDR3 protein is CASSQTGTGTQYF. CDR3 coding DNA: TGCGCCAGCAGCCAGACCGGGACAGGCACGCAGTATTTT.

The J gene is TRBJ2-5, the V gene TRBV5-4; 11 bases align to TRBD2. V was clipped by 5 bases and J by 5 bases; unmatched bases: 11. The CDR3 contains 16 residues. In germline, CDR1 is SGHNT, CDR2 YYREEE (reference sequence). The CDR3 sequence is CASRTELAGVGETQYF. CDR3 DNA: TGTGCCAGCAGAACCGAACTAGCGGGAGTGGGGGAGACCCAGTACTTC.

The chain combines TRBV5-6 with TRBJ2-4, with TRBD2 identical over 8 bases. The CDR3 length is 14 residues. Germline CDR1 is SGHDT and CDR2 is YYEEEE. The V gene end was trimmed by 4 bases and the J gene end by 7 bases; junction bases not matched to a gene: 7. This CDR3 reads CASSPPGGENIQYF. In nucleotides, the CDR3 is TGTGCCAGCAGCCCCCCCGGGGGGGAGAACATTCAGTACTTC. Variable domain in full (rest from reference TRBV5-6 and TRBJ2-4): DAGVTQSPTHLIKTRGQQVTLRCSPKSGHDTVSWYQQALGQGPQFIFQYYEEEERQRGNFPDRFSGHQFPNYSSELNVNALLLGDSALYLCASSPPGGENIQYFGAGTRLSVL.

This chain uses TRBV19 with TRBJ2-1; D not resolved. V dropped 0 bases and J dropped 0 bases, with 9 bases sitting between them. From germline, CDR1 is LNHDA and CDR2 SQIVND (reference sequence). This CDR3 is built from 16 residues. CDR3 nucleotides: TGTGCCAGTAGTATAGATCTGGCGGTCTCCTACAATGAGCAGTTCTTC. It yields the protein CASSIDLAVSYNEQFF.

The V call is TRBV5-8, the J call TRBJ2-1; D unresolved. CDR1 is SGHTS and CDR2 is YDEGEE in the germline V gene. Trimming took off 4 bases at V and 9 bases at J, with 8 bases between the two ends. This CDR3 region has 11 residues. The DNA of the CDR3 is TGTGCCAGCAGCCGACTTGGTGAGCAGTTCTTC. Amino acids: CASSRLGEQFF.

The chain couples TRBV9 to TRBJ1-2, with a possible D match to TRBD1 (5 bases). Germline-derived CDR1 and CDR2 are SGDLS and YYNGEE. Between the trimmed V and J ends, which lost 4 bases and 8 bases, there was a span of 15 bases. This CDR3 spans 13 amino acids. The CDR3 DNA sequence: TGTGCCAGCAGCCGTGGCAGGGAAGCAGGCTACACCTTC. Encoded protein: CASSRGREAGYTF.

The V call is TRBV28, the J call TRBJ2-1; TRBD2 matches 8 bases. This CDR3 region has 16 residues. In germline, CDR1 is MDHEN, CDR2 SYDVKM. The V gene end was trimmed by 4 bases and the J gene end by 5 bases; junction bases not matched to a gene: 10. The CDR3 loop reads CASSSLTVAGNNEQFF. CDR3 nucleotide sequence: TGTGCCAGCAGTTCACTAACTGTAGCGGGAAACAATGAGCAGTTCTTC.

The CDR3 DNA reads TGTGCCTGGGGGACAGAGGGGATCTACGAGCAGTACTTC. Encoded protein: CAWGTEGIYEQYF. The chain couples TRBV30 to TRBJ2-7, with 7 bases fitting TRBD1. Per germline, CDR1 GTSNPN and CDR2 SVGIG (reference sequence). After removal of 5 bases from V and 3 bases from J, the junction contained 7 bases not matched to a gene. The CDR3 length is 13 residues.

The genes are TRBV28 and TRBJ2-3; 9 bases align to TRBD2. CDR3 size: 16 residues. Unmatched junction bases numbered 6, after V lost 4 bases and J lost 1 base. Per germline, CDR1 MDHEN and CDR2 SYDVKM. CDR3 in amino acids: CASSSIAGVGTDTQYF. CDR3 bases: TGTGCCAGCAGTTCAATAGCGGGAGTGGGCACAGATACGCAGTATTTT.

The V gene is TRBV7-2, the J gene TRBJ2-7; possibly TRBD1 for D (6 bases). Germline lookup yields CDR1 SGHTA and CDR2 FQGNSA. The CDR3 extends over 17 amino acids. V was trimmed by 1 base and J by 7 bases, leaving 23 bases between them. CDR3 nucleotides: TGTGCCAGCAGCTTAGATGGAAGGGGGATCCCGTGGGAAGAGCAGTACTTC. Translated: CASSLDGRGIPWEEQYF.

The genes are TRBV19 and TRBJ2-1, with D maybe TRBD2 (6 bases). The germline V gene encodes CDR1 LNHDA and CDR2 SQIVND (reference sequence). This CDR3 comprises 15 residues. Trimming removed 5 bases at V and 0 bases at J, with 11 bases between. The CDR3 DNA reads TGTGCCAGTAGTCCGCCGGGGGTCTCCTACAATGAGCAGTTCTTC. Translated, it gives CASSPPGVSYNEQFF.

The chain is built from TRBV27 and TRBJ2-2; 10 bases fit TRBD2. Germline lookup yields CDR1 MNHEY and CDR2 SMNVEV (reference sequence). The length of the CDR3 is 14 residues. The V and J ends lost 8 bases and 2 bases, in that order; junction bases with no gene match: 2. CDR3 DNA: TGTGCCAGCCGACTAGCGGGTAACACCGGGGAGCTGTTTTTT. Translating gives CASRLAGNTGELFF.

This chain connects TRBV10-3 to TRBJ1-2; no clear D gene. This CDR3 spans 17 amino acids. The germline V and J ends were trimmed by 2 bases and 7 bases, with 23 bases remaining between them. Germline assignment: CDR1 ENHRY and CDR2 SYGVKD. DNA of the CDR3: TGTGCCATCAGTGAGCCAAATGTGGGTTCCCCGGCGGCTGGCTACACCTTC. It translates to CAISEPNVGSPAAGYTF.

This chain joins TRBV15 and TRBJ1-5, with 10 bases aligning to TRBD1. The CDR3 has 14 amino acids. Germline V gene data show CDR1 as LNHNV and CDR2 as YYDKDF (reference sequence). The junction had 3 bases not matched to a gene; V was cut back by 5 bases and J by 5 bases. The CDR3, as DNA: TGTGCCACCAGCGTCGACAGGGGGCATCAGCCCCAGCATTTT. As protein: CATSVDRGHQPQHF.

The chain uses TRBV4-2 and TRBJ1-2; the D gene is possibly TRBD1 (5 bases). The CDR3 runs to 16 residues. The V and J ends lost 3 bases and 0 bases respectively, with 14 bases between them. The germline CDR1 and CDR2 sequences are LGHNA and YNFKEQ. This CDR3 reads CASSHGQGAANYGYTF. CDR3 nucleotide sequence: TGTGCCAGCAGCCACGGCCAGGGTGCAGCTAACTATGGCTACACCTTC.

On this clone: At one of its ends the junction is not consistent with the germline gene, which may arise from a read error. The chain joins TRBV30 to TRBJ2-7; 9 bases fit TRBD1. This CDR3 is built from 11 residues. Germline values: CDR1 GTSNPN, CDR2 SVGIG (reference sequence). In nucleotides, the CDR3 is TGTGCCTGGAGTGTAAATGACAGGGGGTTCTTC. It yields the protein CAWSVNDRGFF.

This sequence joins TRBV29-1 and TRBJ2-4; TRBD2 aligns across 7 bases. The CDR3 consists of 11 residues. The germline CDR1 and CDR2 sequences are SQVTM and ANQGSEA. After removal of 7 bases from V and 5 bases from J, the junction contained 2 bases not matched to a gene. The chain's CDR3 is CSGGGQNIQYF. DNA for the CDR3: TGCAGCGGGGGGGGACAAAACATTCAGTACTTC.

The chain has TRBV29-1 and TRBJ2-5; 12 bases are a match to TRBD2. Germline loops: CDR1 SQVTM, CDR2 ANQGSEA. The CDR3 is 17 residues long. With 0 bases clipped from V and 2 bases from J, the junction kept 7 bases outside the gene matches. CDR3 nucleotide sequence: TGCAGCGTTGAAGATCCATGGACTAGCGGGATACAAGAGACCCAGTACTTC. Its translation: CSVEDPWTSGIQETQYF.

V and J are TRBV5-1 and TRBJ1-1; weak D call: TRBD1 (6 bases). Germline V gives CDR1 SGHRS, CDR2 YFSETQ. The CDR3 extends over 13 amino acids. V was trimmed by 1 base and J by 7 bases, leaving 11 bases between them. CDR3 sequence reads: CASSLNGGDEAFF. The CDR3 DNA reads TGCGCCAGCAGCTTGAATGGGGGCGATGAAGCTTTCTTT.

The CDR3 DNA follows: TGTGCTAGTGTTCAGGGTTATAGCAATCAGCCCCAGCATTTT. Its protein is CASVQGYSNQPQHF. The V and J genes are TRBV12-5 and TRBJ1-5, with D perhaps TRBD1 (5 bases). CDR1 and CDR2 (germline): LGHNT, FRNRAP. V dropped 7 bases and J dropped 0 bases, with 10 bases sitting between them. The CDR3 sequence is 14 residues long.

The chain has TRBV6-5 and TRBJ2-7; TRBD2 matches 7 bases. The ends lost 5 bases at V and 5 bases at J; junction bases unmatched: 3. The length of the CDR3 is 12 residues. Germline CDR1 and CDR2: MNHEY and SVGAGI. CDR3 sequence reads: CASSHGGNEQYF. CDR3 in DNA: TGTGCCAGCAGTCACGGGGGGAACGAGCAGTACTTC.